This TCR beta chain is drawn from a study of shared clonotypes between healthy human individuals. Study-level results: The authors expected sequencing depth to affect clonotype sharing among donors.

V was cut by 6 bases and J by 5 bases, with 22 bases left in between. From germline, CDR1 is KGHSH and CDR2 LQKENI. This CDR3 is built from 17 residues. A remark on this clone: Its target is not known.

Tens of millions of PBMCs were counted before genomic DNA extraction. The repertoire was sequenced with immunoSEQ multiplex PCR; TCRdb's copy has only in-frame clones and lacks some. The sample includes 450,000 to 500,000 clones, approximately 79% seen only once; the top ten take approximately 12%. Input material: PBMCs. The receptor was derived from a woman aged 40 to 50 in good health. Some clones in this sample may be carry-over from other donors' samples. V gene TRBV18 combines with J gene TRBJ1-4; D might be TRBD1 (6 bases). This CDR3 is CASSPRLEQGINEKLFF. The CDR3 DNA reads TGTGCCAGCTCTCCCCGCCTAGAACAGGGCATAAATGAAAAACTGTTTTTT.